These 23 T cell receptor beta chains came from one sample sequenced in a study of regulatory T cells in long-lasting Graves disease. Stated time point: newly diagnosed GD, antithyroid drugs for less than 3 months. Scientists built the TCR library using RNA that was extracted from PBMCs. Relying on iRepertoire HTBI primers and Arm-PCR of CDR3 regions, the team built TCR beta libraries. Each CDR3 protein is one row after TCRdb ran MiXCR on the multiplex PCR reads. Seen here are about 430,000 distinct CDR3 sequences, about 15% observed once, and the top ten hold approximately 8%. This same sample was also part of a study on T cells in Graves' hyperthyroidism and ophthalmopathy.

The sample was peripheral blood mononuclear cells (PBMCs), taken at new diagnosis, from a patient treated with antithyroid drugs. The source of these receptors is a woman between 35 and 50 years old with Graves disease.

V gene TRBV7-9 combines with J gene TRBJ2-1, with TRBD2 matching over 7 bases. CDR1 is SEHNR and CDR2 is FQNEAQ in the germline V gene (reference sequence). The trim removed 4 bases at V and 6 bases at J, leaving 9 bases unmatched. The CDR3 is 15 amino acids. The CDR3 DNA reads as TGTGCCAGCAGCTCAACTAGCGTGAGGCCCAATGAGCAGTTCTTC. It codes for CASSSTSVRPNEQFF. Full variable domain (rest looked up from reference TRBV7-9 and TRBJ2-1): DTGVSQNPRHKITKRGQNVTFRCDPISEHNRLYWYRQTLGQGPEFLTYFQNEAQLEKSRLLSDRFSAERPKGSFSTLEIQRTEQGDSAMYLCASSSTSVRPNEQFFGPGTRLTVL.

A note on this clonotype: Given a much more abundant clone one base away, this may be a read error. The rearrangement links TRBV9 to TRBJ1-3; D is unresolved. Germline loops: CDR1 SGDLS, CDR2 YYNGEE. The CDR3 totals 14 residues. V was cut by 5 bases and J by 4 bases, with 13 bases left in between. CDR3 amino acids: CASSTSEGGNTIYF. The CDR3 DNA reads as TGTGCCAGCAGTACGTCAGAGGGCGGAAACACCATATATTTT.

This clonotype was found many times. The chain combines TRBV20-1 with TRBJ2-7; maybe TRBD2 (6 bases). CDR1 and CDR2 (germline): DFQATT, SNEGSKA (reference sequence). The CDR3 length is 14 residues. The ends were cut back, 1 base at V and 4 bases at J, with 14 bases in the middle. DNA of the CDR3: TGCAGTGCTAGAGGGACCGGGAGTCAGTACGAGCAGTACTTC. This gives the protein CSARGTGSQYEQYF.

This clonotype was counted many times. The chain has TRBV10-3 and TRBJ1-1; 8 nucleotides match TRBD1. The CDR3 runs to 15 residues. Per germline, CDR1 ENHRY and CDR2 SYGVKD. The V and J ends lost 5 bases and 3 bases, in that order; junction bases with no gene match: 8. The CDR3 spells CAISKWTGTYTEAFF. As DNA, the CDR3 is TGTGCCATCAGTAAATGGACAGGGACGTACACTGAAGCTTTCTTT.

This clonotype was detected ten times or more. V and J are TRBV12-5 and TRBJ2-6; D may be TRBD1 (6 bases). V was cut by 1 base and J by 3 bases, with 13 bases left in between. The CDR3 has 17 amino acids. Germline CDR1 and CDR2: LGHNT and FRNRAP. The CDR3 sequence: CASGLENTGIGANVLTF. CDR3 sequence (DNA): TGTGCTAGTGGTTTGGAGAACACAGGGATTGGGGCCAACGTCCTGACTTTC.

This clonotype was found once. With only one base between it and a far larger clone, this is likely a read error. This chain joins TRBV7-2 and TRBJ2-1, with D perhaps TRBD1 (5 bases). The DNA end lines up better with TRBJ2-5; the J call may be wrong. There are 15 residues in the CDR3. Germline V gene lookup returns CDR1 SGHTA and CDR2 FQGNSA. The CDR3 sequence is CASSLVGQAVEIQYF. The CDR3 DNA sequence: TGTGCCAGCAGCTTAGTGGGGCAGGCGGTGGAGATCCAGTACTTC.

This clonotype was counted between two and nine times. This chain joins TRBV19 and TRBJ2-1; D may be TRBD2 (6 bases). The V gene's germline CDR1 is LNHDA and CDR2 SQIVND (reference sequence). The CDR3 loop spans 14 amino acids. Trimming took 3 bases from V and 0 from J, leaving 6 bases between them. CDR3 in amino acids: CASSIGSSYNEQFF. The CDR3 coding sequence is TGTGCCAGTAGTATCGGGAGCTCCTACAATGAGCAGTTCTTC. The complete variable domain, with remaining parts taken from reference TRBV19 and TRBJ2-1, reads DGGITQSPKYLFRKEGQNVTLSCEQNLNHDAMYWYRQDPGQGLRLIYYSQIVNDFQKGDIAEGYSVSREKKESFPLTVTSAQKNPTAFYLCASSIGSSYNEQFFGPGTRLTVL.

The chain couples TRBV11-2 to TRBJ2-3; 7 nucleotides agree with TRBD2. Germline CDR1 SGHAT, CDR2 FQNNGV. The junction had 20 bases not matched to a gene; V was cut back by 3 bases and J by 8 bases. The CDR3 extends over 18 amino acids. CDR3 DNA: TGTGCCAGCAGCTTGGGGGGGTACCAGGGAGAGGTCGCAGGTACGCAGTATTTT. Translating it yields CASSLGGYQGEVAGTQYF. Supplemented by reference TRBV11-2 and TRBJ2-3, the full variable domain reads EAGVAQSPRYKIIEKRQSVAFWCNPISGHATLYWYQQILGQGPKLLIQFQNNGVVDDSQLPKDRFSAERLKGVDSTLKIQPAKLEDSAVYLCASSLGGYQGEVAGTQYFGPGTRLTVL.

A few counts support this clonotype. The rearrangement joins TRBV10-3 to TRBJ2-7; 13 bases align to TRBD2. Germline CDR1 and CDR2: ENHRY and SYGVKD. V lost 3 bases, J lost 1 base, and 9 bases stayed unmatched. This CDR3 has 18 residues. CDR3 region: CAISEAGLAGDFSYEQYF. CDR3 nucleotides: TGTGCCATCAGTGAAGCCGGACTAGCGGGAGACTTTTCCTACGAGCAGTACTTC.

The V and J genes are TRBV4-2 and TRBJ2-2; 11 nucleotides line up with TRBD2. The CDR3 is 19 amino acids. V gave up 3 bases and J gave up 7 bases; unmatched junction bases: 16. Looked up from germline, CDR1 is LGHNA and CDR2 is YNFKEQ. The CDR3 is CASSHPSRGTSGSNGELFF. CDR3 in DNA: TGTGCCAGCAGCCACCCAAGTAGAGGAACTAGCGGGAGTAACGGGGAGCTGTTTTTT.

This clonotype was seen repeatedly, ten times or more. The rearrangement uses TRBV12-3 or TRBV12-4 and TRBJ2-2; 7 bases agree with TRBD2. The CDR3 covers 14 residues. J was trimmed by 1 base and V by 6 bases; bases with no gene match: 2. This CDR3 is CASSWGGNTGELFF. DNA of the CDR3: TGTGCCAGCAGCTGGGGGGGGAACACCGGGGAGCTGTTTTTT.

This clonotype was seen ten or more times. In nucleotides, the CDR3 is TGTGCCAGCAGTTCTGAGATGGACAGGAGAAACTACGAGCAGTACTTC. This translates into CASSSEMDRRNYEQYF. This chain joins TRBV6-5 and TRBJ2-7, with 7 positions matching TRBD1. The germline V gene encodes CDR1 MNHEY and CDR2 SVGAGI. The length of the CDR3 is 16 residues. J gave up 3 bases and V 4 bases, and 12 bases lay outside the gene matches.

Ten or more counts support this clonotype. This CDR3 reads CAWRLRENTEAFF. CDR3 nucleotide sequence: TGTGCCTGGAGGCTACGGGAAAACACTGAAGCTTTCTTT. This chain connects TRBV30 to TRBJ1-1, with D uncertain. The V and J ends lost 3 bases and 2 bases respectively, with 10 bases between them. CDR3 length: 13 amino acids. CDR1 and CDR2 from the germline V gene are GTSNPN and SVGIG (reference sequence).

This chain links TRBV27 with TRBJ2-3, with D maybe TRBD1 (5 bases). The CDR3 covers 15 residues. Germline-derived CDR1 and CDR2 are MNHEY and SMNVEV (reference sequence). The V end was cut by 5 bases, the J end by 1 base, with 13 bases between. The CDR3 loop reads CASSGQGIGTDTQYF. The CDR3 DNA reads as TGTGCCAGCAGTGGCCAGGGTATCGGCACAGATACGCAGTATTTT.

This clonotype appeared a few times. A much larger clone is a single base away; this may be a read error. The CDR3 protein is CSARNGSGITGTTNTQYF. The CDR3 DNA reads TGCAGTGCTAGAAACGGGAGTGGCATTACCGGCACCACAAATACGCAGTATTTT. The rearrangement links TRBV20-1 to TRBJ2-3; maybe TRBD2 (6 bases). Germline V gene sequence: CDR1 DFQATT, CDR2 SNEGSKA (reference sequence). The CDR3 runs to 18 residues.

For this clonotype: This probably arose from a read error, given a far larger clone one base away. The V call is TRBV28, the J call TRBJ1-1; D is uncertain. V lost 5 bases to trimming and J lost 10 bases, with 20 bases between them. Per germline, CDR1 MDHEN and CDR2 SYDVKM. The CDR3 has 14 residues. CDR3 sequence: CASSESLPRPRAFF. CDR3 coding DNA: TGTGCCAGCAGTGAGTCCTTGCCGCGCCCTAGAGCTTTCTTT.

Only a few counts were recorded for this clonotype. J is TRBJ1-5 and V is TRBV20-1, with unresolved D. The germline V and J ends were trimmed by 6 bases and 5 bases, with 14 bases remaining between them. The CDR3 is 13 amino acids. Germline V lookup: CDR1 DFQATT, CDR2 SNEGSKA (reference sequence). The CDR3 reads CSASPRLYQPQHF. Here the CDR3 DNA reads TGCAGTGCAAGCCCAAGACTTTATCAGCCCCAGCATTTT.

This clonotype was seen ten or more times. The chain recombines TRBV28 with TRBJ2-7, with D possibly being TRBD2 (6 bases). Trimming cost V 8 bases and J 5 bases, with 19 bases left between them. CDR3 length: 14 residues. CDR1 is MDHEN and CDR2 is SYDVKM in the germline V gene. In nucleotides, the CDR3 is TGTGCCAGCGTACTCCGGGTGGCTAGCGACGAGCAGTACTTC. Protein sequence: CASVLRVASDEQYF. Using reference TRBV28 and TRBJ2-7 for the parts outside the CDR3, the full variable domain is DVKVTQSSRYLVKRTGEKVFLECVQDMDHENMFWYRQDPGLGLRLIYFSYDVKMKEKGDIPEGYSVSREKKERFSLILESASTNQTSMYLCASVLRVASDEQYFGPGTRLTVT.

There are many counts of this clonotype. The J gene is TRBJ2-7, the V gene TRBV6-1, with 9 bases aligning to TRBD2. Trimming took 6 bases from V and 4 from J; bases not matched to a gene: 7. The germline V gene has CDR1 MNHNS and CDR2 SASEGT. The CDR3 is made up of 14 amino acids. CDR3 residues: CASSPGTSLYEQYF. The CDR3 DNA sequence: TGTGCCAGCAGCCCCGGGACTAGCCTGTACGAGCAGTACTTC.

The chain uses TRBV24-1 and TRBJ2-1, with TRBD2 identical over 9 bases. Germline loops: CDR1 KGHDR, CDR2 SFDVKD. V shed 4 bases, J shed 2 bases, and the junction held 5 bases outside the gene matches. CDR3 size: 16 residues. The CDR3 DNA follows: TGTGCCACCAGTGAATTAGCGGGAGTCACCTACAATGAGCAGTTCTTC. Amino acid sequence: CATSELAGVTYNEQFF.

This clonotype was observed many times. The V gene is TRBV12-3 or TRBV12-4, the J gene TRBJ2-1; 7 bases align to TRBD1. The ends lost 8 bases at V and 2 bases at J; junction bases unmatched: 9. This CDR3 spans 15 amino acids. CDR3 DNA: TGTGCCAGCTGCTCGAGACAGGGAACCTACAATGAGCAGTTCTTC. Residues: CASCSRQGTYNEQFF.

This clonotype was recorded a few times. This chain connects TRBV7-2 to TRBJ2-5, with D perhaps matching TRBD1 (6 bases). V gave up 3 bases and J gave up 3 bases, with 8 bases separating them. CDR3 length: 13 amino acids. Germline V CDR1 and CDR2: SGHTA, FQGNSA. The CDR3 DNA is TGTGCCAGCAGCTTTTGGACAGAAGAGACCCAGTACTTC. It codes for CASSFWTEETQYF.

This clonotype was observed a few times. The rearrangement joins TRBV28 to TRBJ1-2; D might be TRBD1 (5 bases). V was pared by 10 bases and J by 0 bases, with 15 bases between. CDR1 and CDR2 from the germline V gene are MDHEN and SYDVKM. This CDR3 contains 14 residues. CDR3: CATTRGGANYGYTF. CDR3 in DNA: TGTGCCACCACACGGGGGGGAGCTAACTATGGCTACACCTTC.